The sequence of this T cell receptor (beta chain) was determined in a study of T-cell reconstitution after alpha-beta-depleted transplantation in children. Study-wide findings and caveats: Recipient T cells and thymic progenitors that survived gave rise to the high TCRbeta diversity observed at day 60 in some patients.

Per germline, CDR1 MDHEN and CDR2 SYDVKM. The CDR3 length is 16 residues. Deletions cut 7 bases from V and 3 bases from J, with 20 bases between. With regard to this clonotype: The antigen remains unidentified.

Unique molecular identifiers were incorporated into the prepared TCRbeta library. One entry per CDR3 protein, called by TCRdb with MiXCR from the PCR reads. The sample has over 80,000 distinct CDR3 sequences, less than 25% seen once. The sample here was PBMCs, taken before TCRalphabeta/CD19-depleted stem cell transplant. The chain is built from TRBV28 and TRBJ2-3, with a weak D call TRBD1 (6 bases). The receptor's source is a boy between 2 and 15 years old with acute lymphoblastic leukemia, due to receive a stem cell transplant. CDR3 sequence: CASKPLGDKDTDTQYF. In DNA form, the CDR3 reads TGTGCCAGCAAACCCCTGGGGGACAAGGATACAGATACGCAGTATTTT.